Following are 20 T cell receptor beta chains from one sample sequenced in a study of Graves' ophthalmopathy and Graves' hyperthyroidism (dated by TCRdb to the late 2010s). The instrument was an Illumina HiSeq 2000. TCR beta CDR3 regions were amplified from RNA transcripts for repertoire sequencing. The first round was an RT-PCR using HTBI primers with the Qiagen OneStep RT-PCR kit, and this first round was followed by a second-round multiplex PCR, then size selection and purification. The public reads were reprocessed in TCRdb via fastp at Q25 and MiXCR, keeping in-frame beta chains. Each CDR3 protein appears once, grouped with its most common genes and DNA. Here the sample has approximately 700,000 distinct CDR3 sequences; around 40% occur a single time. 44% of the sample is in the top ten clones. Sequencing input: peripheral blood. Receptor source: an adult man with Graves' ophthalmopathy.

There are many counts of this clonotype. The chain has TRBV29-1 and TRBJ2-2; 8 nucleotides agree with TRBD2. Germline CDR1 reads SQVTM; CDR2 reads ANQGSEA. J was trimmed by 4 bases and V by 3 bases; bases with no gene match: 4. The CDR3 is 14 amino acids. This CDR3 reads CSVDDSGGTGELFF. CDR3 sequence (DNA): TGCAGCGTTGACGACAGCGGGGGCACCGGGGAGCTGTTTTTT.

Remarks on this clonotype: This may be a read error: a much more frequent sequence differs by one nucleotide. The chain recombines TRBV9 with TRBJ1-1; no firm D call. The CDR3 length is 14 residues. The germline gives CDR1 SGDLS, CDR2 YYNGEE. CDR3 sequence (DNA): TGTGCCAGCAGCGTAGAACCGGTGAACGCTGAAGCTTTCTTT. This codes for CASSVEPVNAEAFF. The full variable domain, rest sourced from reference TRBV9 and TRBJ1-1, is DSGVTQTPKHLITATGQRVTLRCSPRSGDLSVYWYQQSLDQGLQFLIQYYNGEERAKGNILERFSAQQFPDLHSELNLSSLELGDSALYFCASSVEPVNAEAFFGQGTRLTVV.

The chain links TRBV10-3 to TRBJ2-7, with D possibly TRBD1 on 6 matching bases. V lost 11 bases and J lost 2, with 25 bases in between. Germline loops: CDR1 ENHRY, CDR2 SYGVKD. This CDR3 spans 16 amino acids. The CDR3 DNA reads TGTGCCGGCAGTGCATACCACCTCGACAGGACCTACGAGCAGTACTTC. Translated, it gives CAGSAYHLDRTYEQYF.

This clonotype was seen more than once but under ten times. The chain combines TRBV12-3 or TRBV12-4 with TRBJ1-4, with TRBD1 identical over 9 bases. CDR3 length: 13 amino acids. V shed 5 bases and J 14 bases; nucleotides not matched to a gene: 9. CDR3 in amino acids: CASSLGQGLDLFF. The CDR3 bases are TGTGCCAGCAGTCTGGGACAGGGTCTAGATCTGTTTTTT.

There are a few counts of this clonotype. This chain connects TRBV11-2 to TRBJ1-5; D remains ambiguous. The CDR3 is made up of 15 amino acids. In germline, CDR1 is SGHAT, CDR2 FQNNGV. V was shortened by 5 bases and J by 2 bases, with 13 bases between the two germline ends. CDR3 in DNA: TGTGCCAGCAGCCTACCGTCGGGTGGCAATCAGCCCCAGCATTTT. Encoded protein: CASSLPSGGNQPQHF.

In nucleotides, the CDR3 is TGTGCCAGCAGCCTTGGGGGGGGCCGGTATGGCTACACCTTC. Translated: CASSLGGGRYGYTF. This chain joins TRBV2 and TRBJ1-2, with a possible D match to TRBD1 (6 bases). Germline CDR1 is SNHLY and CDR2 is FYNNEI. CDR3 length: 14 amino acids. Trimming left V 6 bases short and J 5 bases short, with 16 bases between.

The V gene is TRBV5-8, the J gene TRBJ1-6; 10 positions agree with TRBD1. The CDR3 contains 15 residues. Trimming removed 4 bases from V and 6 bases from J; junction bases left unmatched: 4. The germline V gene has CDR1 SGHTS and CDR2 YDEGEE. The CDR3 DNA sequence: TGTGCCAGCAGCACTGGGACAGGGGTTAATTCACCCCTCCACTTT. Translating gives CASSTGTGVNSPLHF. The variable domain in full, with the rest retrieved from reference TRBV5-8 and TRBJ1-6, is EAGVTQSPTHLIKTRGQQATLRCSPISGHTSVYWYQQALGLGLQFLLWYDEGEERNRGNFPPRFSGRQFPNYSSELNVNALELEDSALYLCASSTGTGVNSPLHFGNGTRLTVT.

This clonotype was counted many times. The rearrangement uses TRBV7-3 and TRBJ2-7; D is possibly TRBD1 (6 bases). Trimming pared 4 bases from V and 5 bases from J, leaving 12 bases between. CDR1 is SGHTA and CDR2 is FQGTGA in the germline V gene. CDR3 length: 13 residues. The chain's CDR3 is CASSSSPGDEQYF. The DNA of the CDR3 is TGTGCCAGCAGCTCGAGCCCAGGGGACGAGCAGTACTTC.

This clonotype was detected only a few times. CDR3 in DNA: TGTGCCAGTAGTTCAAGAGATCCTTCCTACGAGCAGTACTTC. Protein product: CASSSRDPSYEQYF. This chain connects TRBV19 to TRBJ2-7; no reliable D call. Germline V lookup: CDR1 LNHDA, CDR2 SQIVND (reference sequence). Trimming took off 5 bases at V and 1 base at J, with 12 bases between the two ends. The CDR3 runs 14 residues.

This clonotype was observed a handful of times. CDR3 sequence (DNA): TGTGCCAGCAGCCCAAAGGGGGAGGGGCGGTTACAGCAGTACTTC. It codes for CASSPKGEGRLQQYF. The chain has TRBV7-9 and TRBJ2-7, with TRBD2 as a possible D gene (7 bases). V dropped 5 bases and J dropped 8 bases, with 22 bases sitting between them. CDR1 is SEHNR and CDR2 is FQNEAQ in the germline V gene (reference sequence). The CDR3 is 15 residues long.

The chain carries TRBV2 and TRBJ2-7; D perhaps matches TRBD2 (6 bases). The CDR3 runs 14 residues. Germline V gene lookup returns CDR1 SNHLY and CDR2 FYNNEI. V was clipped by 5 bases and J by 7 bases, with 18 bases between them. DNA for the CDR3: TGTGCCAGCAGTTTGGTCCGAGCCGCGGGGGAGCAGTACTTC. Protein: CASSLVRAAGEQYF.

The chain joins TRBV29-1 to TRBJ1-5, with 10 bases aligning to TRBD1. CDR3 length equals 14 residues. J lost 6 bases, V lost 5 bases, and 7 bases had no gene match. CDR1 is SQVTM and CDR2 is ANQGSEA in the germline V gene. The CDR3: CSVQGTGVGQPQHF. In nucleotides, the CDR3 is TGCAGCGTTCAAGGGACAGGGGTAGGTCAGCCCCAGCATTTT.

The sample holds a few counts of this clonotype. This chain uses TRBV7-9 with TRBJ1-1; D is unclear. Germline CDR1 and CDR2: SEHNR and FQNEAQ (reference sequence). The V gene lost 1 base and the J gene lost 0 bases, with 9 bases spanning the gap. CDR3 length equals 15 residues. CDR3 protein: CASSLVVIMNTEAFF. The CDR3 DNA reads as TGTGCCAGCAGCTTAGTTGTTATAATGAACACTGAAGCTTTCTTT.

V gene TRBV25-1 combines with J gene TRBJ2-3; a possible D gene is TRBD2 (6 bases). The V and J ends lost 6 bases and 0 bases respectively, with 16 bases between them. Germline lookup yields CDR1 MGHDK and CDR2 SYGVNS. The CDR3 runs to 16 residues. The CDR3 sequence: CASSQGTSPSTDTQYF. In DNA, the CDR3 is TGTGCCAGCAGCCAAGGTACTAGCCCGAGCACAGATACGCAGTATTTT.

The chain links TRBV28 to TRBJ2-7; TRBD2 aligns across 8 bases. This CDR3 is built from 13 residues. The J segment lost 3 bases and the V segment lost 7 bases, leaving 5 bases of the junction unmatched. CDR1 MDHEN and CDR2 SYDVKM come from the germline V gene. CDR3 sequence (DNA): TGTGCCAGCACCTCCCGGGGGGGCTACGAGCAGTACTTC. Protein product: CASTSRGGYEQYF.

This clonotype came up once. The J gene is TRBJ1-5, the V gene TRBV7-2; D perhaps matches TRBD1 (5 bases). Trimming pared 5 bases from V and 5 bases from J, leaving 16 bases between. CDR1 is SGHTA and CDR2 is FQGNSA in the germline V gene. This CDR3 spans 15 amino acids. Here the CDR3 DNA reads TGTGCCAGCAGCCAAGACCCAGGGCAATATCAGCCCCAGCATTTT. It yields the protein CASSQDPGQYQPQHF.

This chain links TRBV6-1 with TRBJ1-2, with D possibly TRBD1 on 6 matching bases. The CDR3 totals 13 residues. The germline gives CDR1 MNHNS, CDR2 SASEGT. The V and J ends lost 2 bases and 8 bases respectively, with 12 bases between them. DNA for the CDR3: TGTGCCAGCAGTGAAACAGGGTTATTAGGCTACACCTTC. Translated: CASSETGLLGYTF.

V gene TRBV7-9 combines with J gene TRBJ1-1, with TRBD1 identical over 10 bases. Germline V lookup: CDR1 SEHNR, CDR2 FQNEAQ (reference sequence). The CDR3 loop spans 15 amino acids. The V segment lost 5 bases and the J segment 3 bases; nucleotides outside the gene matches: 6. The CDR3 nucleotides are TGTGCCAGCAGCGCGCCCGGGACAGGGGACACTGAAGCTTTCTTT. Its protein is CASSAPGTGDTEAFF.

The chain joins TRBV11-1 to TRBJ2-5; D not certain. This CDR3 has 15 amino acids. Trimming shortened V by 5 bases and J by 1 base, and 14 bases separated the two germline ends. Germline CDR1 and CDR2: SGHAT and FQDESV (reference sequence). CDR3 sequence: CASSIREGFQETQYF. DNA for the CDR3: TGTGCCAGCAGCATCAGAGAAGGGTTCCAAGAGACCCAGTACTTC. Together with reference TRBV11-1 and TRBJ2-5, the CDR3 gives the full variable domain: EAEVAQSPRYKITEKSQAVAFWCDPISGHATLYWYRQILGQGPELLVQFQDESVVDDSQLPKDRFSAERLKGVDSTLKIQPAELGDSAMYLCASSIREGFQETQYFGPGTRLLVL.

The sample holds many counts of this clonotype. The V and J genes are TRBV2 and TRBJ1-4; D gene uncertain. The CDR3 totals 13 residues. Per germline, CDR1 SNHLY and CDR2 FYNNEI. The V end was cut by 3 bases, the J end by 6 bases, with 8 bases between. The CDR3 protein is CASSEGRDEKLFF. The CDR3 region has the DNA TGTGCCAGCAGTGAGGGGAGGGATGAAAAACTGTTTTTT.